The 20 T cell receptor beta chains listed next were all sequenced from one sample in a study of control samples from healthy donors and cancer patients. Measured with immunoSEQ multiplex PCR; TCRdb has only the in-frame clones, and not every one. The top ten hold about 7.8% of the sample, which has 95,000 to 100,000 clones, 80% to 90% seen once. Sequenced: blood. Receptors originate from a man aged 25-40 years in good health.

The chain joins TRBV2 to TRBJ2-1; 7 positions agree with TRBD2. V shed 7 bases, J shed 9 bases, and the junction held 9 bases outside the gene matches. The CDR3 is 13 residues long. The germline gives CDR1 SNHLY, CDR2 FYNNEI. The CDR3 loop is CASKAGESGEQFF. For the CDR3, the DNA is TGTGCCAGCAAGGCGGGAGAATCGGGTGAGCAGTTCTTC.

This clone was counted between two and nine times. The CDR3 nucleotides are TGTGCCAGCACCGTGGGGTTGAACGATGATTCACCCCTCCACTTT. Its protein product is CASTVGLNDDSPLHF. This chain links TRBV6-5 with TRBJ1-6; D gene unclear. The CDR3 is 15 amino acids. Germline-derived CDR1 and CDR2 are MNHEY and SVGAGI. V shed 7 bases and J shed 8 bases, with 18 bases lying between them.

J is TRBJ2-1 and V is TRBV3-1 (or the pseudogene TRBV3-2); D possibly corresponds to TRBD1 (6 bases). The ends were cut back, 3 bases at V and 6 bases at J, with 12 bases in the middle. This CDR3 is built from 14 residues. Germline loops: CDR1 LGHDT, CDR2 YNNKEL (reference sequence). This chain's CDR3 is CASSQGARANEQFF. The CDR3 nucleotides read TGTGCCAGCAGCCAGGGGGCCAGGGCCAATGAGCAGTTCTTC.

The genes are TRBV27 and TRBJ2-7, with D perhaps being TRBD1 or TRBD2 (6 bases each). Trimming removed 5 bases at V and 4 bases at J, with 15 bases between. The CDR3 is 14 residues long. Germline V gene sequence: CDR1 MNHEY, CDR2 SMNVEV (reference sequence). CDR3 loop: CASSLRQEGYEQYV. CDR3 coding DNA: TGTGCCAGCAGTCTCCGACAGGAGGGATACGAGCAGTACGTC.

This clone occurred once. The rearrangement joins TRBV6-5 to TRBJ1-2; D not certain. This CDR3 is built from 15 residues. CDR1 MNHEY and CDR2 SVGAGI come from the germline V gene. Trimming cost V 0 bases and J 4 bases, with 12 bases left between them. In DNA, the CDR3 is TGTGCCAGCAGTTACTCGGGGAGATCAAGCTATGGCTACACCTTC. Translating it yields CASSYSGRSSYGYTF.

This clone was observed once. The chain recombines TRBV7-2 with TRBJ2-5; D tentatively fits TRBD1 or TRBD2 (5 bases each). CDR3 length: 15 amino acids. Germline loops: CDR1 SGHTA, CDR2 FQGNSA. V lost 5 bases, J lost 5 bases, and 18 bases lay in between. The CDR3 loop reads CASSQRSGTPETQYF. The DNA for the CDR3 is TGTGCCAGCAGCCAGCGATCAGGGACGCCGGAGACCCAGTACTTC. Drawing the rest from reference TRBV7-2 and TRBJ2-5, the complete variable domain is GAGVSQSPSNKVTEKGKDVELRCDPISGHTALYWYRQSLGQGLEFLIYFQGNSAPDKSGLPSDRFSAERTGGSVSTLTIQRTQQEDSAVYLCASSQRSGTPETQYFGPGTRLLVL.

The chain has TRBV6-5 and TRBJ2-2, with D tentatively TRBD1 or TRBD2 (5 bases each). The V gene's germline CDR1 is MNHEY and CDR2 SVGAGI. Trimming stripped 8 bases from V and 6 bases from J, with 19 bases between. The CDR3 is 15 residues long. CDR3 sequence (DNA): TGTGCCAGCTCCCTCGGGACCCCAAGCGCCGGGGAGCTGTTTTTT. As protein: CASSLGTPSAGELFF.

The CDR3 loop reads CASSQDRKGATNEKLFF. The DNA for the CDR3 is TGTGCCAGCAGCCAAGATAGGAAGGGGGCAACTAATGAAAAACTGTTTTTT. The chain recombines TRBV4-2 with TRBJ1-4, with D perhaps matching TRBD1 (6 bases). Trimming pared 0 bases from V and 0 bases from J, leaving 11 bases between. The CDR3 extends over 17 amino acids. Germline V gene data show CDR1 as LGHNA and CDR2 as YNFKEQ.

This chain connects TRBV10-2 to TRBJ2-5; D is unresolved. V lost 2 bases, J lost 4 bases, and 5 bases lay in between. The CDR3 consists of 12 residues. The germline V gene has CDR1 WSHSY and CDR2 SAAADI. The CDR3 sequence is CASSEMGETQYF. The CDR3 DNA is TGCGCCAGCAGTGAGATGGGAGAGACCCAGTACTTC.

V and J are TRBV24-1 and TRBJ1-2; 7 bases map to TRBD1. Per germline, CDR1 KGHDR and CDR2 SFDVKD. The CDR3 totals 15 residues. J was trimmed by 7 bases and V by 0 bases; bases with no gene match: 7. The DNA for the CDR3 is TGTGCCACCAGTGATTTGGACAAAGGGGGCTTTGGCTACACCTTC. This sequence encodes CATSDLDKGGFGYTF.

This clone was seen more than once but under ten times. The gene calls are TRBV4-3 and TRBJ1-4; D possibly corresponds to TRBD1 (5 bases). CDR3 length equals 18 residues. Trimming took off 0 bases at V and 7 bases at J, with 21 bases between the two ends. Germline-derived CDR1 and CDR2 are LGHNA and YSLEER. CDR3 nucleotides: TGCGCCAGCAGCCAAGATCCCCGGGGCCGCCGTACGATTGAAAAACTGTTTTTT. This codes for CASSQDPRGRRTIEKLFF.

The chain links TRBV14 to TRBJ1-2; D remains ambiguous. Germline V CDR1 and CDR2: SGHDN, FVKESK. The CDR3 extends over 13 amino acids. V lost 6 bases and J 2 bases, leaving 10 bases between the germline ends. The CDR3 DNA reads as TGTGCCAGCAGTCTCGACCTGAACTATGGCTACACCTTC. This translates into CASSLDLNYGYTF.

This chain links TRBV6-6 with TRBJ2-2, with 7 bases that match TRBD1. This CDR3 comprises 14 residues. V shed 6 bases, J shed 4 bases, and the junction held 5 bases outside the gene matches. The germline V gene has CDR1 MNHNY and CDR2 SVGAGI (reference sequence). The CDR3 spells CASRPGTVTGELFF. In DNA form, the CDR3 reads TGTGCCAGCAGACCCGGGACAGTCACCGGGGAGCTGTTTTTT.

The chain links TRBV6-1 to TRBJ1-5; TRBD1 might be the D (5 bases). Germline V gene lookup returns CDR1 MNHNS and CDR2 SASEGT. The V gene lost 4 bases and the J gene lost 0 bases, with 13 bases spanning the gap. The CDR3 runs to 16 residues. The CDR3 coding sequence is TGTGCCAGCAGTGCAATTTGGGGGTATAGCAATCAGCCCCAGCATTTT. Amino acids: CASSAIWGYSNQPQHF.

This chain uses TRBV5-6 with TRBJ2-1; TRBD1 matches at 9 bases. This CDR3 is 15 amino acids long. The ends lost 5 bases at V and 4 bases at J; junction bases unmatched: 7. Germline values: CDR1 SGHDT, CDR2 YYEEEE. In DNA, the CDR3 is TGTGCCAGCAGTTCCGGGACAGGGAAATACAATGAGCAGTTCTTC. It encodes CASSSGTGKYNEQFF.

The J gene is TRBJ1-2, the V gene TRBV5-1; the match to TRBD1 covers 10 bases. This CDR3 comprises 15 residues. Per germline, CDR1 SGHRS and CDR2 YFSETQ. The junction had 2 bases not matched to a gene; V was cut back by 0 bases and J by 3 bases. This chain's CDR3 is CASSLDGTGDYGYTF. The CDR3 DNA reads TGCGCCAGCAGCTTGGACGGGACAGGGGACTATGGCTACACCTTC.

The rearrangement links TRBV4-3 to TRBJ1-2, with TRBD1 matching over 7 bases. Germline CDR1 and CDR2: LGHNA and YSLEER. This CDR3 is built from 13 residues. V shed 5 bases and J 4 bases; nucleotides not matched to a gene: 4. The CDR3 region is CASSYRDSYGYTF. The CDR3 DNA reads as TGCGCCAGCAGCTATAGGGACAGCTATGGCTACACCTTC.

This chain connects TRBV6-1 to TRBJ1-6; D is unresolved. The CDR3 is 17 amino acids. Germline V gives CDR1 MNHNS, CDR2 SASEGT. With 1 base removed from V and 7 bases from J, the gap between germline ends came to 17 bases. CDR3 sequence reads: CASSEGTSKKTNSPLHF. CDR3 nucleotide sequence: TGTGCCAGCAGTGAAGGTACTTCGAAGAAAACCAATTCACCCCTCCACTTT.

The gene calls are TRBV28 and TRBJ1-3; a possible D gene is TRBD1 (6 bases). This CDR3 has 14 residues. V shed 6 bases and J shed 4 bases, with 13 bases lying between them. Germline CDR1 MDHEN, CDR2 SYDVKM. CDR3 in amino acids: CASSPAGAGNTIYF. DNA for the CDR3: TGTGCCAGCAGCCCTGCGGGGGCAGGAAACACCATATATTTT.

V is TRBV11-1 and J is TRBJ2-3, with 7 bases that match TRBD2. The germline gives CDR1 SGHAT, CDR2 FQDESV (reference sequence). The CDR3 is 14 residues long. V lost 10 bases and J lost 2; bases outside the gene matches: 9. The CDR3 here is CAKTGGLHTDTQYF. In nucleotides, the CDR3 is TGTGCCAAAACGGGGGGACTCCACACAGATACGCAGTATTTT.